This is a list of T cell receptor beta chains from one sample in a study of blood T cell repertoires in COVID-19. Sequencing used immunoSEQ multiplex PCR; TCRdb keeps in-frame clones, though not all of them. The sample has 25,000 to 35,000 clones; 65% to 70% are singletons. Material: peripheral blood. Every receptor here comes from a human donor in a cohort sampled during active COVID-19. CDR3s include the opening cysteine and the closing phenylalanine or tryptophan. The D gene is left open where the match is weak. Clone size is shown for a subset of rows, as once, few, many or a class of expanded clone.

>TRBJ2-3|-|-|TRBV27
TGTGCCAGCAGCCCGCAGGGGAGAGATACGCAGTATTTT
CASSPQGRDTQYF
>TRBJ1-2|-|TRBD1|TRBV9
TGTGCCAGCAGCCCCATGGACAGGGGGTATGGCTACACCTTC
CASSPMDRGYGYTF
>TRBJ1-2|-|-|TRBV9
TGTGCCAGCAGCACGCGGGACCCAGTTCTAGCCTTC
CASSTRDPVLAF
>TRBJ1-2|-|-|TRBV5-1
TGCGCCAGCAGCTTATTGGACAGCCTAACTATGGGCTACACCTTC
CASSLLDSLTMGYTF
>TRBJ1-2|-|-|TRBV15
TGTGCCACCAGCAGAGGCAGGGCTACTAACTATGGCTACACCTTC
CATSRGRATNYGYTF
>TRBJ2-2|-|-|TRBV7-2
TGTGCCAGCACCGGCTCGGGGAACACCGGGGAGCTGTTTTTT
CASTGSGNTGELFF
>TRBJ2-7|-|-|TRBV3-1/TRBV3-2
TGTGCCAGCAGCCCACGGACAGCCACCTACGAGCAGTACTTC
CASSPRTATYEQYF
>TRBJ2-1|-|TRBD2|TRBV5-4
TGTGCCAGCAGCTGGGGCGGGGGGGCCAACATTGAGCAGTTCTTC
CASSWGGGANIEQFF
>TRBJ1-2|-|-|TRBV5-1
TGCGCCAGCAGCGCTACAGGTCGCGATCGGGGCTACACCTTC
CASSATGRDRGYTF
>TRBJ2-3|-|TRBD2|TRBV11-2
TGTGCCAGCAGCTCCGGCGGACTAGCGGGGGGGCAAAATACGCAGTATTTT
CASSSGGLAGGQNTQYF
>TRBJ1-1|few|TRBD1|TRBV27
TGTGCCAGCAGTTTAGGCAGGGGGACTGAAGCTTTCTTT
CASSLGRGTEAFF
>TRBJ2-5|few|-|TRBV6-6
TGTGCCAGCAGTTACACAATGGAGGCCCAGTACTTC
CASSYTMEAQYF
>TRBJ2-5|-|TRBD2|TRBV11-3
TGTGCCAGCAGCGTCGGACTAGCGGGTATCCAAGAGACCCAGTACTTC
CASSVGLAGIQETQYF
>TRBJ2-7|-|TRBD2|TRBV19
TGTGCCAGTAGTGCGGGACTAGCGGGCGGGCCCTCCTACGAGCAGTACTTC
CASSAGLAGGPSYEQYF
>TRBJ1-4|-|-|TRBV2
TGTGCCAGCAGTGATAGAGGTGAAAAACTGTTTTTT
CASSDRGEKLFF
>TRBJ1-1|-|-|TRBV4-1
TGCGCCAGCAGACCCACTCTAAGCCCGAACACTGAAGCTTTCTTT
CASRPTLSPNTEAFF
>TRBJ1-2|-|-|TRBV28
TGTGCCAGCAGTCCCCCCCGGGACCCAACAGGGTATGGCTACACCTTC
CASSPPRDPTGYGYTF
>TRBJ2-3|-|TRBD2|TRBV2
TGTGCCAGCAGCCCATCACTAGCGGCCACAGATACGCAGTATTTT
CASSPSLAATDTQYF
>TRBJ2-3|once|-|TRBV11-2
TGTGCCAGCAGCTCTTACACAGATACGCAGTATTTT
CASSSYTDTQYF
>TRBJ2-7|-|TRBD1|TRBV10-2
TGCGCCAGCAGTGAGTCAGGCGGACAGGGGCCCACCTACGAGCAGTACTTC
CASSESGGQGPTYEQYF
>TRBJ2-7|-|TRBD1|TRBV5-6
TGTGCCAGTAGATTCCGGGACAGGCCTTCCTACGAGCAGTACTTC
CASRFRDRPSYEQYF
>TRBJ1-1|-|TRBD1|TRBV28
TGTGCCAGCAGTAAGACAGGGGCCGAAGCTTTCTTT
CASSKTGAEAFF
>TRBJ1-5|-|-|TRBV19
TGTGCCAGTAGCCGGCAAGCGGATAGCAATCAGCCCCAGCATTTT
CASSRQADSNQPQHF
>TRBJ1-3|-|TRBD1|TRBV5-5
TGTGCCAGCAGCACCGGACAGGGGGTGGGTGGAAACACCATATATTTT
CASSTGQGVGGNTIYF
>TRBJ2-5|-|-|TRBV7-6
TGTGCCAGCAGCCACGTACCCCCCGGCAGGCAGCAAGAGACCCAGTACTTC
CASSHVPPGRQQETQYF
>TRBJ1-2|once|-|TRBV30
TGTGCCTGGAGTGCCCAGGGCTTAACTAACTATGGCTACACCTTC
CAWSAQGLTNYGYTF
>TRBJ1-2|-|-|TRBV29-1
TGCAGCGTTGAGGCGGAAAACTATGGCTACACCTTC
CSVEAENYGYTF
>TRBJ2-2|-|-|TRBV21-1
TGTGCCAGCAGCAATAACGGCCGGGACAGGGTATCTACCGGGGAGCTGTTTTTT
CASSNNGRDRVSTGELFF
>TRBJ2-7|-|TRBD2|TRBV7-9
TGTGCCAGCAGTTCCGGACTAGCGGGGTTATACGAGCAGTACTTC
CASSSGLAGLYEQYF
>TRBJ2-5|-|-|TRBV6-5
TGTGCCAGCAGTCGGCCAGATTCGGGTAGAGAGACCCAGTACTTC
CASSRPDSGRETQYF
>TRBJ2-1|-|TRBD2|TRBV19
TGTGCCAGTAGTAGATTATCGGGGGAGGGAAATGAGCAGTTCTTC
CASSRLSGEGNEQFF
>TRBJ1-2|-|TRBD1|TRBV2
TGTGCCAGCAGGCGGGACAGGGACTATGGCTACACCTTC
CASRRDRDYGYTF
>TRBJ2-5|few|TRBD1|TRBV12-3/TRBV12-4
TGTGCCAGCACCCGGACAGGGACGGAGACCCAGTACTTC
CASTRTGTETQYF
>TRBJ1-1|-|TRBD1|TRBV7-9
TGTGCCAGCAGCCCAAGACCCACGACAGGGTGGGGCCGGGCAGCTTTCTTT
CASSPRPTTGWGRAAFF
>TRBJ2-1|few|TRBD2|TRBV6-5
TGTGCCAGCAGTTTGGGACTAGCGGGCAATGAGCAGTTCTTC
CASSLGLAGNEQFF
>TRBJ2-7|-|-|TRBV5-1
TGCGCCAGCAGCTTGGCCCTTGGGGGCTGGCAGTACTTC
CASSLALGGWQYF
>TRBJ2-5|-|TRBD2|TRBV7-2
TGTGCCAGCAGCTTAGGGTTTAGCGGGGGGGCAGGAGAGACCCAGTACTTC
CASSLGFSGGAGETQYF
>TRBJ2-7|-|-|TRBV2
TGTGCCAGCAGAGCGGAGGGGCTATCCTCCTACGAGCAGTACTTC
CASRAEGLSSYEQYF
>TRBJ2-1|-|-|TRBV5-4
TGTGCCAGCAGCCCAGTGTGGGGGGACCCCTACAATGAGCAGTTCTTC
CASSPVWGDPYNEQFF
>TRBJ1-1|-|TRBD1|TRBV18
TGTGCCAGCTCACGGGACAGGGGGAACACTGAAGCTTTCTTT
CASSRDRGNTEAFF
>TRBJ2-7|once|TRBD2|TRBV3-1/TRBV3-2
TGTGCCAGCAGCCAAGTAACAGGACTAGCCTCCTACGAGCAGTACTTC
CASSQVTGLASYEQYF
>TRBJ1-5|-|-|TRBV19
TGTGCCAGTAGTATGAAGCTGAATGGCAATCAGCCCCAGCATTTT
CASSMKLNGNQPQHF
>TRBJ2-7|-|-|TRBV4-2
TGTGCCAGCAGCCAAGATCGAAGGGGGGGGCTGTACGAGCAGTACTTC
CASSQDRRGGLYEQYF
>TRBJ2-5|-|-|TRBV5-4
TGTGCCAGCAGTCGTGCGGGCAGGATGGGAGAGACCCAGTACTTC
CASSRAGRMGETQYF
>TRBJ1-2|-|TRBD1|TRBV5-1
TGCGCCAGCAGCACCGCCGGGACAGGGGGGGAAGGCTACACCTTC
CASSTAGTGGEGYTF
>TRBJ2-7|-|-|TRBV30
TGTGCCTGGAGCCAGTACAGGGTGCTCGGGCAGGGCCGGTACGAGCAGTACTTC
CAWSQYRVLGQGRYEQYF
>TRBJ2-5|-|TRBD1|TRBV24-1
TGTGCCACCAGTGATAAGACAGGGGGAGAGACCCAGTACTTC
CATSDKTGGETQYF
>TRBJ2-1|-|-|TRBV19
TGTGCCAGTAGTATCGGGAATGAGCAGTTCTTC
CASSIGNEQFF
>TRBJ2-2|few|-|TRBV3-1/TRBV3-2
TGTGCCAGCAGCCAAGCAGGGGTCGGGGAGCTGTTTTTT
CASSQAGVGELFF
>TRBJ1-1|-|TRBD1|TRBV19
TGTGCCAGTAGGACAGGGGAAATGAACACTGAAGCTTTCTTT
CASRTGEMNTEAFF
>TRBJ2-7|-|TRBD2|TRBV6-5
TGTGCCAGCAGTAGGACTAGCGGGATCTACGAGCAGTACTTC
CASSRTSGIYEQYF
>TRBJ1-6|-|-|TRBV18
TGTGCCAGCTCAGAGACAGTTGCAAATTCACCCCTCCACTTT
CASSETVANSPLHF
>TRBJ2-1|-|-|TRBV7-2
TGTGCCAGCAGCTCCCGGGTCCTGGACTACAATGAGCAGTTCTTC
CASSSRVLDYNEQFF
>TRBJ1-6|-|TRBD1|TRBV9
TGTGCCAGCAGCGGTACCGCAGGGGGGTCCTATAATTCACCCCTCCACTTT
CASSGTAGGSYNSPLHF
>TRBJ2-5|-|TRBD2|TRBV29-1
TGCAGCGTTGTGGGCGGGGGGAAAGAGACCCAGTACTTC
CSVVGGGKETQYF